What follows are 18 T cell receptor beta chains derived from one specimen sequenced in a study of blood T cell repertoires in COVID-19. Produced via immunoSEQ multiplex PCR; TCRdb's table is partial and in-frame only. The sample comprises fewer than 250,000 clones, about 87% of which are singletons, and about 3% rests with the top ten. The sample taken for sequencing was peripheral blood. The receptors shown here come from a man in his sixties with acute or convalescent COVID-19.

This clone was detected once. The chain's CDR3 is CASIEQGTGANVLTF. As DNA, the CDR3 is TGTGCCAGCATCGAACAGGGCACTGGGGCCAACGTCCTGACTTTC. This chain connects TRBV5-6 to TRBJ2-6; D perhaps matches TRBD1 (6 bases). Germline V CDR1 and CDR2: SGHDT, YYEEEE. The CDR3 length is 15 residues. V dropped 6 bases and J dropped 2 bases, with 12 bases sitting between them.

The rearrangement joins TRBV9 to TRBJ1-1, with a tentative D call TRBD1 (6 bases). This CDR3 is built from 15 residues. Germline loops: CDR1 SGDLS, CDR2 YYNGEE. The V gene lost 0 bases and the J gene lost 0 bases, with 9 bases spanning the gap. The CDR3: CASSVGGLLNTEAFF. CDR3 coding DNA: TGTGCCAGCAGCGTAGGGGGGCTGTTGAACACTGAAGCTTTCTTT.

The V and J genes are TRBV27 and TRBJ1-1; perhaps TRBD1 as D (5 bases). There are 15 residues in the CDR3. CDR1 and CDR2 from the germline V gene are MNHEY and SMNVEV (reference sequence). V lost 0 bases to trimming and J lost 0 bases, with 8 bases between them. The CDR3 here is CASSLSRGMNTEAFF. The CDR3 bases are TGTGCCAGCAGTTTATCGCGGGGCATGAACACTGAAGCTTTCTTT.

This sequence joins TRBV11-2 and TRBJ2-5, with D perhaps TRBD1 (6 bases). This CDR3 has 15 residues. V lost 1 base and J lost 3, with 12 bases in between. Germline CDR1 and CDR2: SGHAT and FQNNGV. Here the CDR3 reads CASSLGAGAEETQYF. The CDR3 nucleotides are TGTGCCAGCAGCTTAGGGGCAGGGGCCGAAGAGACCCAGTACTTC.

This CDR3 is CATTGGPSTDTQYF. The DNA for the CDR3 is TGTGCCACCACAGGGGGCCCTAGCACAGATACGCAGTATTTT. The chain recombines TRBV2 with TRBJ2-3; 9 positions agree with TRBD1. The CDR3 covers 14 residues. CDR1 is SNHLY, CDR2 FYNNEI, per germline. The junction had 5 bases not matched to a gene; V was cut back by 10 bases and J by 0 bases.

The chain uses TRBV5-6 and TRBJ2-7, with TRBD1 matching 7 bases. The V and J ends lost 4 bases and 0 bases, in that order; junction bases with no gene match: 10. The germline V gene has CDR1 SGHDT and CDR2 YYEEEE. The CDR3 has 16 residues. The CDR3 here is CASSNQGQSFSYEQYF. The CDR3, as DNA: TGTGCCAGCAGCAACCAGGGACAGTCGTTCTCCTACGAGCAGTACTTC.

V is TRBV20-1 and J is TRBJ2-1; the D gene is possibly TRBD2 (7 bases). The CDR3 has 15 residues. Germline V CDR1 and CDR2: DFQATT, SNEGSKA (reference sequence). The V end lost 3 bases, the J end lost 0 bases, and 12 bases lay between the germline ends. The CDR3 region is CSASEGGSSYNEQFF. As DNA, the CDR3 is TGCAGTGCTAGTGAGGGGGGGAGCTCCTACAATGAGCAGTTCTTC.

This clone was seen a few times. The V gene is TRBV19, the J gene TRBJ1-5; a weak D match, TRBD1 (6 bases). This CDR3 comprises 17 residues. Trimming took 3 bases from V and 0 from J, leaving 15 bases between them. The germline gives CDR1 LNHDA, CDR2 SQIVND (reference sequence). The CDR3 is CASSIIRGQNSNQPQHF. DNA for the CDR3: TGTGCCAGTAGTATTATCCGGGGACAAAATAGCAATCAGCCCCAGCATTTT.

Only a few counts were recorded for this clone. V usage is TRBV27 and J usage is TRBJ1-1, with 7 bases fitting TRBD1. The germline gives CDR1 MNHEY, CDR2 SMNVEV (reference sequence). V lost 5 bases, J lost 1 base, and 4 bases stayed unmatched. The CDR3 contains 14 residues. CDR3 nucleotides: TGTGCCAGCAGTCAGCGACAGGGGAACACTGAAGCTTTCTTT. Protein sequence: CASSQRQGNTEAFF.

Regarding this clone: The junction differs from germline at one of its ends, possibly a read error. The chain is built from TRBV7-3 and TRBJ2-4; D not certain. CDR1 is SGHTA, CDR2 FQGTGA, per germline. This CDR3 contains 11 residues. The CDR3 DNA reads as TGTGCCAGCAGCAACCTTCCTAGGATCGACTTC. Translated, it gives CASSNLPRIDF.

The V and J genes are TRBV7-2 and TRBJ2-2, with a weak D call TRBD1 (5 bases). In germline, CDR1 is SGHTA, CDR2 FQGNSA. The CDR3 totals 16 residues. The ends were cut back, 4 bases at V and 3 bases at J, with 15 bases in the middle. DNA for the CDR3: TGTGCCAGCAGCTCGGCCGGACACCGGCACACCGGGGAGCTGTTTTTT. Translated: CASSSAGHRHTGELFF.

The chain combines TRBV27 with TRBJ1-4, with 9 bases matching TRBD1. The germline gives CDR1 MNHEY, CDR2 SMNVEV (reference sequence). CDR3 length: 15 amino acids. The junction had 1 base not matched to a gene; V was cut back by 5 bases and J by 0 bases. CDR3 in DNA: TGTGCCAGCAGTCGGACAGGGGCAACTAATGAAAAACTGTTTTTT. The encoded protein is CASSRTGATNEKLFF.

V and J are TRBV7-3 and TRBJ2-5; D might be TRBD1 (5 bases). The CDR3 has 13 amino acids. Trimming pared 5 bases from V and 2 bases from J, leaving 9 bases between. CDR1 and CDR2 from the germline V gene are SGHTA and FQGTGA. This CDR3 is CASSLRGQETQYF. CDR3 nucleotides: TGTGCCAGCAGCCTTAGGGGACAAGAGACCCAGTACTTC.

This clone has only one observation. V is TRBV27 and J is TRBJ2-3, with TRBD2 identical over 8 bases. J was trimmed by 2 bases and V by 5 bases; bases with no gene match: 6. Germline loops: CDR1 MNHEY, CDR2 SMNVEV (reference sequence). The CDR3 is made up of 15 amino acids. The CDR3 spells CASSAPGLDTDTQYF. The CDR3 DNA follows: TGTGCCAGCAGTGCCCCGGGACTAGACACAGATACGCAGTATTTT.

The rearrangement joins TRBV6-5 to TRBJ1-3, with unresolved D. V lost 0 bases to trimming and J lost 4 bases, with 10 bases between them. Looked up from germline, CDR1 is MNHEY and CDR2 is SVGAGI. CDR3 length equals 15 residues. In DNA form, the CDR3 reads TGTGCCAGCAGTTACTCGCGCGGCTCCGGAAACACCATATATTTT. Translating it yields CASSYSRGSGNTIYF.

V and J are TRBV28 and TRBJ2-1; D is perhaps TRBD2 (5 bases). The CDR3 sequence is 13 residues long. The germline CDR1 and CDR2 sequences are MDHEN and SYDVKM. V lost 7 bases and J lost 2, with 9 bases in between. CDR3 sequence reads: CASMRATYNEQFF. CDR3 sequence (DNA): TGTGCCAGCATGAGGGCGACCTACAATGAGCAGTTCTTC.

The chain employs TRBV27 and TRBJ1-1, with D possibly being TRBD1 (5 bases). The length of the CDR3 is 14 residues. Germline assignment: CDR1 MNHEY and CDR2 SMNVEV (reference sequence). Trimming shortened V by 2 bases and J by 6 bases, and 13 bases separated the two germline ends. CDR3 sequence reads: CASSLRQTDPEAFF. The CDR3 region has the DNA TGTGCCAGCAGTTTACGGCAGACAGACCCTGAAGCTTTCTTT.

Details on this clone: A read error is likely, as this CDR3 ends without the conserved phenylalanine or tryptophan. The DNA is left out, because the CDR3 cannot be placed on it with certainty; the CDR3 is given as TCRdb lists it. This rearrangement joins TRBV18 to TRBJ1-4. Termini included, the CDR3 measures 12 amino acids. Germline CDR1 and CDR2: KGHSH and LQKENI. The CDR3 spells CASSPHGSSLPV.